Below are 14 T cell receptor beta chains sequenced from a single sample in a study of T cell changes during pregnancy in multiple sclerosis. Data came from immunoSEQ multiplex PCR; TCRdb stores just in-frame clones and leaves some out. The data contain some 38,000 clones, approximately 90% of them seen just once; the ten biggest clones take up about 0.42%. The specimen was CD4+ T cells from peripheral blood mononuclear cells, collected in the third trimester of pregnancy. All receptors come from a female donor in good health, enrolled as a control in a pregnancy study.

V gene TRBV6-5 combines with J gene TRBJ2-2; 8 positions agree with TRBD1. Germline CDR1 and CDR2: MNHEY and SVGAGI. This CDR3 is built from 14 residues. Trimming at V came to 2 bases and at J to 7 bases, leaving 3 bases not matched to a gene. CDR3 DNA sequence: TGTGCCAGCAGTTACGGACAGGGCTACGGGGAGCTGTTTTTT. Its translation is CASSYGQGYGELFF.

The chain uses TRBV5-1 and TRBJ2-5; 9 bases line up with TRBD2. The J segment lost 5 bases and the V segment lost 0 bases, leaving 8 bases of the junction unmatched. The germline V gene has CDR1 SGHRS and CDR2 YFSETQ. CDR3 length: 16 residues. In DNA form, the CDR3 reads TGCGCCAGCAGCTTGGAAGTTAGCGGGGGTTGGGAGACCCAGTACTTC. Protein sequence: CASSLEVSGGWETQYF. The full variable domain, completed using reference TRBV5-1 and TRBJ2-5, is KAGVTQTPRYLIKTRGQQVTLSCSPISGHRSVSWYQQTPGQGLQFLFEYFSETQRNKGNFPGRFSGRQFSNSRSEMNVSTLELGDSALYLCASSLEVSGGWETQYFGPGTRLLVL.

This clone is a singleton in its sample. The genes are TRBV5-1 and TRBJ2-5, with D tentatively TRBD1 (6 bases). The V end was cut by 3 bases, the J end by 2 bases, with 11 bases between. Germline V gene sequence: CDR1 SGHRS, CDR2 YFSETQ. The CDR3 spans 14 residues. Here the CDR3 DNA reads TGCGCCAGCAGCTGGGGACAAATGCAAGAGACCCAGTACTTC. This codes for CASSWGQMQETQYF.

In its sample, this clone was seen once. V and J are TRBV7-2 and TRBJ1-3; D ambiguous. The CDR3 covers 16 residues. Trimming took off 1 base at V and 0 bases at J, with 10 bases between the two ends. The germline CDR1 and CDR2 sequences are SGHTA and FQGNSA. CDR3 in amino acids: CASSLGHSLSGNTIYF. The CDR3, as DNA: TGTGCCAGCAGCTTAGGGCACAGCCTCTCTGGAAACACCATATATTTT.

This clone has just a few counts. This chain uses TRBV30 with TRBJ1-2; TRBD1 matches at 12 bases. Germline assignment: CDR1 GTSNPN and CDR2 SVGIG (reference sequence). The CDR3 spans 17 residues. The J segment lost 3 bases and the V segment lost 3 bases, leaving 11 bases of the junction unmatched. The CDR3 protein is CAWSRKGQGAMDYGYTF. CDR3 bases: TGTGCCTGGAGCCGAAAGGGACAGGGGGCAATGGACTATGGCTACACCTTC.

V gene TRBV4-1 combines with J gene TRBJ2-1; weak D call: TRBD1 (5 bases). V lost 1 base, J lost 10 bases, and 11 bases lay in between. The germline gives CDR1 MGHRA, CDR2 YSYEKL. The CDR3 is 13 residues long. The CDR3 region has the DNA TGCGCCAGCAGCCAAGTGGCAGGGTTAGAGCAGTTCTTC. Encoded protein: CASSQVAGLEQFF.

The chain links TRBV28 to TRBJ2-4; D perhaps matches TRBD2 (5 bases). Between the trimmed V and J ends, which lost 4 bases and 0 bases, there was a span of 10 bases. The germline CDR1 and CDR2 sequences are MDHEN and SYDVKM. The CDR3 consists of 15 residues. The CDR3 DNA sequence: TGTGCCAGCAGTTCGCGGACTCTAGCCAAAAACATTCAGTACTTC. Its translation: CASSSRTLAKNIQYF.

The chain carries TRBV4-2 and TRBJ1-1, with 9 bases fitting TRBD1. The V segment lost 3 bases and the J segment 1 base; nucleotides outside the gene matches: 6. The germline gives CDR1 LGHNA, CDR2 YNFKEQ. The CDR3 spans 16 residues. The CDR3 DNA reads TGTGCCAGCAGCCAGGCCCTGGGACAGGGGAACACTGAAGCTTTCTTT. This translates into CASSQALGQGNTEAFF.

This clone was detected only once. The rearrangement uses TRBV5-4 and TRBJ1-1; D might be TRBD1 (6 bases). V lost 0 bases, J lost 1 base, and 19 bases lay in between. This CDR3 has 18 amino acids. CDR1 is SGHNT and CDR2 is YYREEE in the germline V gene (reference sequence). Here the CDR3 DNA reads TGTGCCAGCAGCTTGGCCCCCGGATATGGGGGCCCGAACACTGAAGCTTTCTTT. It yields the protein CASSLAPGYGGPNTEAFF.

The genes are TRBV5-1 and TRBJ1-2; 7 bases fit TRBD1. There are 14 residues in the CDR3. The J segment lost 8 bases and the V segment lost 0 bases, leaving 7 bases of the junction unmatched. Germline CDR1 SGHRS, CDR2 YFSETQ. The CDR3 here is CASSLGGTAWGYTF. The CDR3 DNA follows: TGCGCCAGCAGCTTGGGAGGGACAGCCTGGGGCTACACCTTC.

The CDR3 here is CASSIRTGFRDEQYF. For the CDR3, the DNA is TGTGCCAGCAGCATAAGAACAGGGTTCAGGGACGAGCAGTACTTC. The chain links TRBV7-8 to TRBJ2-7, with a weak D call TRBD1 (6 bases). The CDR3 is 15 amino acids. Germline values: CDR1 SGHVS, CDR2 FQNEAQ. Deletions cut 5 bases from V and 5 bases from J, with 19 bases between.

This rearrangement joins TRBV13 to TRBJ2-5; TRBD1 matches at 10 bases. This CDR3 has 17 amino acids. CDR1 PRHDT and CDR2 FYEKMQ come from the germline V gene (reference sequence). V lost 4 bases to trimming and J lost 2 bases; unmatched junction nucleotides: 10. CDR3 DNA sequence: TGTGCCAGCAGCTCGATCCGGGACAGGGGAAAGCAAGAGACCCAGTACTTC. Its translation is CASSSIRDRGKQETQYF.

V and J are TRBV7-2 and TRBJ2-2, with D possibly matching TRBD2 (6 bases). The V and J ends lost 1 base and 7 bases respectively, with 10 bases between them. The CDR3 sequence is 14 residues long. Germline CDR1 reads SGHTA; CDR2 reads FQGNSA. CDR3 amino acids: CASSLGLVDGELFF. As DNA, the CDR3 is TGTGCCAGCAGCTTAGGACTAGTCGACGGGGAGCTGTTTTTT.

The gene calls are TRBV7-3 and TRBJ2-1; 8 bases are shared with TRBD2. Germline assignment: CDR1 SGHTA and CDR2 FQGTGA. Trimming cost V 2 bases and J 6 bases; bases outside gene matches: 9. This CDR3 comprises 16 residues. In nucleotides, the CDR3 is TGTGCCAGCAGCTTAGCCCCCGGGACTAGGGGCAATGAGCAGTTCTTC. It yields the protein CASSLAPGTRGNEQFF. The full variable domain, in which reference TRBV7-3 and TRBJ2-1 provide the parts outside the CDR3, is GAGVSQTPSNKVTEKGKYVELRCDPISGHTALYWYRQSLGQGPEFLIYFQGTGAADDSGLPNDRFFAVRPEGSVSTLKIQRTERGDSAVYLCASSLAPGTRGNEQFFGPGTRLTVL.